One TCR beta chain is described in this entry. Its antigen is not known. Likely a read error: the CDR3 ends without its conserved phenylalanine or tryptophan. The DNA is omitted, as the CDR3 cannot be located on it reliably, and the CDR3 follows TCRdb's listing. The data are from a study of T cell responses to AZD1222 COVID-19 vaccine. Study details: Second-dose recipients at about 4 or about 12 weeks were treated as one pooled group.

Germline V gene data show CDR1 as DFQATT and CDR2 as SNEGSKA (reference sequence). Including both end residues, the CDR3 is 11 amino acids long. Profiling relied on immunoSEQ multiplex PCR, and the TCRdb table lists in-frame clones only, not all of them. The sample lists over 95,000 clones, about 87% occurring once. Findings of the study overall: The donor cohort was predominantly white British with a female majority, and clonal diversity may have been underestimated. Targets within unmutated variant regions were reportedly found for nearly half of spike-specific TCRs. CD4 TCRs covered the whole spike, strongest at regions 160-218 and 743-854.

This sequence originates from an adult in good health. This specimen consisted of peripheral blood, obtained on day 0 of AZD1222 vaccination. This chain links TRBV20-1 with TRBJ1-1. Here the CDR3 reads CSARAYDAGSL.